The present TCR beta chain was sequenced within a study of T cells in Graves' hyperthyroidism and ophthalmopathy (dated by TCRdb to the late 2010s). General notes on the study: Peripheral blood was collected at initial diagnosis, before any treatment. To identify distinguishing TCR V-J signatures, a discovery cohort of 90 to 100 patients was used, comprising some 45 with Graves' ophthalmopathy and some 60 with stable Graves' hyperthyroidism. Prospective prediction of ophthalmopathy was tested in an independent validation cohort of fewer than 20 hyperthyroidism patients and 17 patients who later progressed to ophthalmopathy. The approximately 90 discovery patients were randomly split 7:3 into training and test sets. The study also compared thyroid tissue and blood T-cell repertoires from roughly six Graves' hyperthyroidism patients. After sampling, hyperthyroidism patients received methimazole starting at 30 mg daily, and ophthalmopathy patients received high-dose intravenous methylprednisolone. The paper describes TCR Vbeta CDR3 sequencing of about 140 peripheral blood samples, made up of 43 ophthalmopathy patients, 70 to 75 hyperthyroidism patients and 17 progressor patients. Study-level results and caveats: Sample size was not statistically predetermined, and investigators were not blinded to group allocation. Most expanded thyroid clonotypes (frequency above 0.001) were also detected in blood, suggesting blood repertoires may reflect thyroid immune responses. In validation, the model predicted progression to ophthalmopathy a median of roughly 6.5 months before onset, with about 64% sensitivity and roughly 73% specificity. Ophthalmopathy was separated from stable hyperthyroidism by a 13 V-J signature model, with about 86% sensitivity and approximately 81% specificity obtained in cross-validation and 80%/75% obtained in testing.

In the ophthalmopathy patients, disease was moderately to severely active, with a Clinical Activity Score of 3 or more, a NOSPECS grade of 4 or more, and a duration of less than 3 months. Any patient with an uncontrolled infection, another autoimmune disease, pregnancy or lactation was excluded. Clinical symptoms, serum thyroxine and TRAb, thyroid ultrasound, and orbital computed tomography formed the basis for the diagnoses. PBMCs were isolated from 7.5 to 10 ml of fresh peripheral blood by Ficoll-Paque density gradient centrifugation. Total RNA was extracted using Trizol reagent, and RNA quality was assessed on an Agilent 2100 Bioanalyzer. The V and J ends are trimmed by 5 bases and 0 bases, leaving 14 bases between them. The germline V gene gives CDR1 as SGHTA and CDR2 as FQGNSA. CDR3 length: 15 amino acids, cysteine to phenylalanine. The only DNA kept is the CDR3, 45 bases in frame from the first base.

Regarding this clonotype: Its antigen specificity is not known. Base-call qualities are not available, and no considerably larger clone is one nucleotide away.

The TCR beta CDR3 regions were amplified from RNA transcripts. A first-round RT-PCR of the TCR CDR3 used the HTBI primer set with the Qiagen OneStep RT-PCR kit. The libraries were constructed in a second round of multiplex PCR and then size-selected and purified. Libraries were sequenced paired-end with 100 bp reads on an Illumina HiSeq2000. In the paper's pipeline: SOAPnuke was used to process the raw data, removing reads that contained adapters or uncalled bases, had a mean Phred below 15, or lacked an exact match to the constant primer or identifier. COPE v1.2.5 was used to merge high-quality paired reads, and clonotypes were defined as unique nucleotide sequences. MiTCR v1.1 was used to align the clonotypes against IMGT TRBV, TRBD and TRBJ reference segments. Analysis was restricted to V-J combinations with a frequency above 0.0001, which covered 98% to 99.2% of repertoires. A TCS score was defined as the ratio between F50 (clonal expansion) and ExV (chaos), using BLOSUM62-based TCRdist between CDR3 peptides within each V-J. Welch's t-statistics and random forest reduced 450 to 600 V-J features to fewer than 15, which were used in a naive Bayes classifier (R e1071). The public reads were quality trimmed at Q25 with fastp and then assembled into clones with MiXCR by TCRdb, keeping productive beta chains. Merged by CDR3 protein, the rows form single entries marked with the most common genes and DNA. These V and J calls are TCRdb output, not the study's own analysis. Within this sample are 450,000 to 600,000 distinct CDR3 sequences, with about 20% of them counted one time only. The ten largest clones take up approximately 48% of the sample.

The chain was built from TRBV7-2 and TRBJ2-7; the D region may be TRBD1 or TRBD2, each matching 5 bases equally. This TCR came from a man aged 40-49 years with Graves' ophthalmopathy. The sequenced material came from blood. This receptor has the CDR3 CASSARDGRSYEQYF. The base sequence is TGTGCCAGCAGCGCCCGGGACGGCCGCTCCTACGAGCAGTACTTC.